This TCR beta chain was identified in a study of Ad26.COV2.S vaccination and SARS-CoV-2 variants. Regarding the study as a whole: Vaccinated individuals (as opposed to placebo recipients) had higher spike-specific TCR breadth.

This clone has just one count. Its antigen remains unidentified. TCRdb's table, derived via immunoSEQ multiplex PCR, lists solely in-frame clones and lacks some. This sample has about 680,000 clones, with more than 80% found just once. The treatment denotes: roughly 20 received Ad26.COV2.S at low or high dose, single or two shots; 5 received placebo; per-sample allocation not given. Vaccine and placebo recipients were sampled on day 63 after the first injection. Germline V lookup: CDR1 SGHDT, CDR2 YYEEEE. The CDR3 consists of 15 residues. Trimming pared 4 bases from V and 3 bases from J, leaving 14 bases between.

J is TRBJ2-1 and V is TRBV5-6; D uncertain. The receptor was derived from a person aged 18-65 years who received the Ad26.COV2.S COVID-19 vaccine or a placebo. This specimen consisted of peripheral blood, obtained in a trial of Ad26.COV2.S vaccine versus placebo. DNA for the CDR3: TGTGCCAGCAGCACGGTCGACCTCGGCTACAATGAGCAGTTCTTC. This codes for CASSTVDLGYNEQFF.